Below are 27 T cell receptor beta chains sequenced from a single sample in a study of CD8 T cells in ankylosing spondylitis. TCRdb fed the 5' RACE reads into MiXCR, producing one record per CDR3 protein. This table has around 130,000 distinct CDR3 sequences, more than 6.5% appearing once. Source material: blood, either unsorted or a sorted T cell fraction (not recorded which). The receptors shown here come from a male donor with ankylosing spondylitis or in good health (not recorded which).

This clonotype was detected ten times or more. The chain has TRBV5-1 and TRBJ1-4, with 8 nucleotides matching TRBD1. CDR1 SGHRS and CDR2 YFSETQ come from the germline V gene. The CDR3 runs to 14 residues. V lost 4 bases and J lost 8; bases outside the gene matches: 7. The CDR3 spells CASSLGQGSEKLFF. The CDR3 nucleotides read TGCGCCAGCAGCCTCGGACAGGGAAGCGAAAAACTGTTTTTT.

This clonotype was seen many times. The rearrangement links TRBV20-1 to TRBJ2-2; 8 positions match TRBD2. The length of the CDR3 is 16 residues. CDR1 and CDR2 from the germline V gene are DFQATT and SNEGSKA (reference sequence). The V segment lost 0 bases and the J segment 4 bases; nucleotides outside the gene matches: 7. CDR3 in DNA: TGCAGTGCTAGAGAGGAAGCGGGGGCCCTCACCGGGGAGCTGTTTTTT. As protein: CSAREEAGALTGELFF.

In its sample, this clonotype was seen many times. The chain joins TRBV20-1 to TRBJ2-7; D gene uncertain. Trimming pared 4 bases from V and 3 bases from J, leaving 16 bases between. This CDR3 comprises 14 residues. Germline V gene data show CDR1 as DFQATT and CDR2 as SNEGSKA (reference sequence). CDR3 nucleotide sequence: TGCAGTGCTATCGGGCCTACCGGCAACTACGAGCAGTACTTC. Amino acids: CSAIGPTGNYEQYF.

The table lists this clonotype with many counts. V and J are TRBV7-9 and TRBJ2-7; D perhaps matches TRBD1 (6 bases). The germline CDR1 and CDR2 sequences are SEHNR and FQNEAQ (reference sequence). The CDR3 contains 14 residues. The V and J ends lost 1 base and 3 bases respectively, with 10 bases between them. The CDR3 sequence is CASSLEGVGYEQYF. Written as DNA, the CDR3 is TGTGCCAGCAGCTTAGAGGGGGTAGGCTACGAGCAGTACTTC.

This clonotype was observed many times. The chain employs TRBV15 and TRBJ1-5; D is perhaps TRBD1 (5 bases). Germline CDR1 reads LNHNV; CDR2 reads YYDKDF (reference sequence). V was shortened by 0 bases and J by 6 bases, with 9 bases between the two germline ends. The CDR3 sequence is 14 residues long. The CDR3 nucleotides read TGTGCCACCAGCAGAGACCGGGGGAGTCAGCCCCAGCATTTT. Translated: CATSRDRGSQPQHF.

This clonotype was counted at least ten times. The J gene is TRBJ2-1, the V gene TRBV7-2, with TRBD2 as a possible D gene (7 bases). The CDR3 consists of 19 residues. V gave up 0 bases and J gave up 5 bases, with 23 bases separating them. Germline-derived CDR1 and CDR2 are SGHTA and FQGNSA. For the CDR3, the DNA is TGTGCCAGCAGCTTAGCGATGATTTGGAGGGGGGGCAAAAACAATGAGCAGTTCTTC. Its protein product is CASSLAMIWRGGKNNEQFF.

At least ten counts were recorded for this clonotype. The rearrangement uses TRBV12-3 or TRBV12-4 and TRBJ2-5; D is uncertain. V gave up 5 bases and J gave up 2 bases, with 9 bases separating them. The CDR3 totals 13 residues. The CDR3 DNA sequence: TGTGCCAGCAGTCCGACATATCAAGAGACCCAGTACTTC. Its protein product is CASSPTYQETQYF.

This clonotype appeared many times. The chain combines TRBV5-6 with TRBJ2-1, with D possibly TRBD2 on 6 matching bases. Germline loops: CDR1 SGHDT, CDR2 YYEEEE. The CDR3 length is 14 residues. V was pared by 2 bases and J by 4 bases, with 10 bases between. CDR3 region: CASSFKAGYNEQFF. The CDR3 bases are TGTGCCAGCAGCTTTAAGGCGGGATACAATGAGCAGTTCTTC.

This clonotype was seen repeatedly, ten times or more. The chain links TRBV28 to TRBJ2-5, with 10 positions matching TRBD1. The CDR3 spans 19 residues. V dropped 3 bases and J dropped 0; count of bases not matched to a gene: 13. The germline gives CDR1 MDHEN, CDR2 SYDVKM. This CDR3 reads CASSLPPEGTGVYQETQYF. The CDR3 region has the DNA TGTGCCAGCAGTTTGCCCCCCGAAGGGACAGGGGTTTACCAAGAGACCCAGTACTTC.

This clonotype was counted ten times or more. This chain joins TRBV5-1 and TRBJ2-3; D not certain. The CDR3 totals 14 residues. Trimming left V 0 bases short and J 4 bases short, with 9 bases between. Per germline, CDR1 SGHRS and CDR2 YFSETQ. The CDR3: CASSLESAPDTQYF. DNA of the CDR3: TGCGCCAGCAGCTTGGAGTCGGCCCCAGATACGCAGTATTTT.

This chain uses TRBV7-2 with TRBJ2-3; D may correspond to TRBD1 or TRBD2 (5 bases each). V lost 2 bases and J lost 4, with 13 bases in between. The CDR3 is 15 residues long. Germline CDR1 is SGHTA and CDR2 is FQGNSA. Written as DNA, the CDR3 is TGTGCCAGCAGCTTATATGGGGGAAGAGCAGATACGCAGTATTTT. It specifies CASSLYGGRADTQYF.

At least ten counts were recorded for this clonotype. The V call is TRBV29-1, the J call TRBJ1-2; D is possibly TRBD1 (5 bases). V lost 2 bases to trimming and J lost 4 bases, with 5 bases between them. Germline loops: CDR1 SQVTM, CDR2 ANQGSEA. This CDR3 has 11 amino acids. In DNA form, the CDR3 reads TGCAGCGTTGAAAGGGGCTATGGCTACACCTTC. Encoded protein: CSVERGYGYTF.

In this sample, this clonotype turned up many times. The chain uses TRBV20-1 and TRBJ1-2; 7 nucleotides line up with TRBD1. Looked up from germline, CDR1 is DFQATT and CDR2 is SNEGSKA (reference sequence). J lost 4 bases, V lost 3 bases, and 11 bases had no gene match. The CDR3 spans 15 residues. In DNA, the CDR3 is TGCAGTGCTAGTATACAGGGGAAGGTGGGCTATGGCTACACCTTC. Translating it yields CSASIQGKVGYGYTF.

This clonotype was recorded at least ten times. This chain joins TRBV5-1 and TRBJ2-7; D remains ambiguous. This CDR3 is 13 amino acids long. With 1 base removed from V and 5 bases from J, the gap between germline ends came to 10 bases. CDR1 SGHRS and CDR2 YFSETQ come from the germline V gene. CDR3 sequence reads: CASSLPGRDEQYF. The CDR3 region has the DNA TGCGCCAGCAGCTTGCCCGGCAGAGACGAGCAGTACTTC.

This clonotype was recorded many times. The J gene is TRBJ1-1, the V gene TRBV2; 7 bases fit TRBD1. This CDR3 is 15 amino acids long. V shed 6 bases and J 3 bases; nucleotides not matched to a gene: 10. In germline, CDR1 is SNHLY, CDR2 FYNNEI. CDR3 in DNA: TGTGCCAGCAGGGTACAGGGGCGCGGGGACACTGAAGCTTTCTTT. Its translation: CASRVQGRGDTEAFF.

In this sample, this clonotype turned up many times. V is TRBV5-5 and J is TRBJ1-5; the match to TRBD1 covers 7 bases. The V and J ends lost 2 bases and 4 bases, in that order; junction bases with no gene match: 6. The CDR3 extends over 15 amino acids. CDR1 is SGHKS, CDR2 YYEKEE, per germline (reference sequence). CDR3 bases: TGTGCCAGCAGCTTAGAGGGGGCGAGGAATCAGCCCCAGCATTTT. It translates to CASSLEGARNQPQHF.

This clonotype was detected ten times or more. The chain uses TRBV7-2 and TRBJ2-3; TRBD2 aligns across 7 bases. This CDR3 is built from 17 residues. V shed 6 bases, J shed 5 bases, and the junction held 17 bases outside the gene matches. Germline CDR1 is SGHTA and CDR2 is FQGNSA. The DNA of the CDR3 is TGTGCCAGCAGTCCCCTTCGGGTAACGGGGGAGGGAGATACGCAGTATTTT. This sequence encodes CASSPLRVTGEGDTQYF.

This clonotype was counted at least ten times. The V call is TRBV7-9, the J call TRBJ2-2; D is undetermined. Trimming took off 1 base at V and 6 bases at J, with 9 bases between the two ends. Germline CDR1 reads SEHNR; CDR2 reads FQNEAQ (reference sequence). This CDR3 contains 14 residues. The CDR3 spells CASSLGPLAGELFF. CDR3 sequence (DNA): TGTGCCAGCAGCTTAGGGCCTTTAGCCGGGGAGCTGTTTTTT.

This clonotype was counted between two and nine times. CDR3 in DNA: TGTGCCAGCAGCTTACGGGACAGGGGGCAAAGTGAGCAGTTCTTC. Translating gives CASSLRDRGQSEQFF. The chain joins TRBV7-6 to TRBJ2-1, with TRBD1 matching over 12 bases. V shed 2 bases, J shed 9 bases, and the junction held 5 bases outside the gene matches. This CDR3 contains 15 residues. Germline loops: CDR1 SGHVS, CDR2 FNYEAQ.

This clonotype showed up many times. The chain recombines TRBV12-3 or TRBV12-4 with TRBJ1-1; D not resolved. The CDR3 is 15 amino acids. With 2 bases removed from V and 0 bases from J, the gap between germline ends came to 10 bases. The CDR3 coding sequence is TGTGCCAGCAGTTTAAATCCGGGGATGAACACTGAAGCTTTCTTT. As protein: CASSLNPGMNTEAFF.

This clonotype was observed many times. CDR3 sequence: CASSLWRGEQYF. In DNA form, the CDR3 reads TGTGCCAGCAGTTTATGGAGAGGCGAGCAGTACTTC. The V gene is TRBV12-3 or TRBV12-4, the J gene TRBJ2-7; D remains unclear. The CDR3 runs 12 residues. The ends were cut back, 2 bases at V and 6 bases at J, with 8 bases in the middle.

This clonotype was counted ten times or more. The chain is built from TRBV5-1 and TRBJ2-7; 7 bases align to TRBD1. With V trimmed by 7 bases and J by 6 bases, 10 bases remained unmatched. Germline loops: CDR1 SGHRS, CDR2 YFSETQ. The CDR3 has 13 amino acids. CDR3 amino acids: CASSAGGGVEQYF. The CDR3 DNA is TGCGCCAGCTCAGCAGGGGGTGGTGTCGAGCAGTACTTC.

The table lists this clonotype with many counts. The rearrangement links TRBV30 to TRBJ1-4; a weak D match, TRBD1 (5 bases). Trimming cost V 1 base and J 7 bases, with 10 bases left between them. The CDR3 consists of 13 residues. CDR1 GTSNPN and CDR2 SVGIG come from the germline V gene (reference sequence). The CDR3 bases are TGTGCCTGGAGTGAATTGAGGGGTGAAAAACTGTTTTTT. This codes for CAWSELRGEKLFF. The full variable domain, in which reference TRBV30 and TRBJ1-4 provide the parts outside the CDR3, is SQTIHQWPATLVQPVGSPLSLECTVEGTSNPNLYWYRQAAGRGLQLLFYSVGIGQISSEVPQNLSASRPQDRQFILSSKKLLLSDSGFYLCAWSELRGEKLFFGSGTQLSVL.

This clonotype was seen at least ten times. The rearrangement links TRBV5-6 to TRBJ2-1, with 8 bases aligning to TRBD2. This CDR3 spans 10 amino acids. With V trimmed by 5 bases and J by 14 bases, 3 bases remained unmatched. Germline lookup yields CDR1 SGHDT and CDR2 YYEEEE. CDR3 residues: CASRYGGEFF. CDR3 sequence (DNA): TGTGCCAGCAGGTACGGGGGGGAGTTCTTC.

This clonotype was seen repeatedly, ten times or more. V gene TRBV5-6 combines with J gene TRBJ1-5, with D perhaps TRBD1 (5 bases). Germline-derived CDR1 and CDR2 are SGHDT and YYEEEE. The CDR3 length is 15 residues. Between the trimmed V and J ends, which lost 3 bases and 0 bases, there was a span of 10 bases. DNA for the CDR3: TGTGCCAGCAGCTGGTGGGGGGTTAGCAATCAGCCCCAGCATTTT. Its protein product is CASSWWGVSNQPQHF.

This clonotype was seen a handful of times. The CDR3 loop is CASSWAENQPQHF. CDR3 DNA: TGTGCCAGCAGTTGGGCGGAGAATCAGCCCCAGCATTTT. The chain carries TRBV12-3 or TRBV12-4 and TRBJ1-5; D is unclear. V was cut by 4 bases and J by 4 bases, with 8 bases left in between. This CDR3 is built from 13 residues.

This clonotype was recorded many times. The rearrangement uses TRBV15 and TRBJ2-5, with a weak D call TRBD1 (6 bases). This CDR3 has 17 amino acids. Trimming left V 0 bases short and J 5 bases short, with 19 bases between. Germline values: CDR1 LNHNV, CDR2 YYDKDF (reference sequence). CDR3 sequence: CATSRDWTDTPEETQYF. The CDR3 bases are TGTGCCACCAGCAGAGATTGGACAGACACGCCGGAGGAGACCCAGTACTTC.